The clone carrying this T cell receptor beta chain appeared a few times. Its target is not known. The TCR beta libraries were generated through quantitative 5'-RACE incorporating molecular barcodes. TCRdb processed the 5' RACE reads anew with MiXCR; each CDR3 protein has one entry. The data show about 450,000 distinct CDR3 sequences, with 26% seen just once and 0.89% held by the top ten. Germline V lookup: CDR1 KGHDR, CDR2 SFDVKD. V was cut by 5 bases and J by 5 bases, with 7 bases left in between. The CDR3 has 12 amino acids. The sample comes from a study of CD8 T cells in ankylosing spondylitis. Study-wide results and caveats: Reportedly, matched ankylosing spondylitis synovial fluid was significantly enriched for disease-linked clones. Relatively rare in peripheral blood, disease-linked clones were also CD8+. Past research had described some motif variants in reactive arthritis synovial fluid and blood. One TCR beta motif, made up of several highly homologous variants, appeared characteristic of ankylosing spondylitis blood.

Input material: blood, either unsorted or a sorted T cell fraction (not recorded which). The chain combines TRBV24-1 with TRBJ2-3; D may correspond to TRBD1 or TRBD2 (5 bases each). This TCR was sampled from a male donor with ankylosing spondylitis. As DNA, the CDR3 is TGTGCCACCAGTGGGGACCAAGATACGCAGTATTTT. It specifies CATSGDQDTQYF.